This entry lists 18 T cell receptor beta chains sequenced from one sample in a study of shared clonotypes between healthy human individuals. The repertoire was sequenced with immunoSEQ multiplex PCR; TCRdb's copy has only in-frame clones and lacks some. The table includes fewer than 700,000 clones, about 80% detected once. Specimen: PBMCs. Receptors were obtained from a woman aged 40 to 50 in good health. Some clones in this sample may be carry-over from other donors' samples.

The CDR3 bases are TGTGCCAGCAGCCGTTCCGGGACAGGGTCCTACGAGCAGTACTTC. Amino acid sequence: CASSRSGTGSYEQYF. The genes are TRBV6-5 and TRBJ2-7, with 9 bases fitting TRBD1. CDR1 and CDR2 from the germline V gene are MNHEY and SVGAGI. The V and J ends lost 6 bases and 1 base, in that order; junction bases with no gene match: 7. CDR3 length: 15 amino acids.

Only a few counts were recorded for this clone. The chain has TRBV6-1 and TRBJ1-4, with a weak D call TRBD1 (5 bases). The germline V gene has CDR1 MNHNS and CDR2 SASEGT. V dropped 6 bases and J dropped 7 bases, with 15 bases sitting between them. The CDR3 is made up of 14 amino acids. CDR3 bases: TGTGCCAGCAGGCCCTCGGGGGAAAGTGAAAAACTGTTTTTT. Translated, it gives CASRPSGESEKLFF.

V and J are TRBV5-1 and TRBJ2-3; 10 nucleotides agree with TRBD2. From germline, CDR1 is SGHRS and CDR2 YFSETQ. CDR3 length: 16 amino acids. The junction had 5 bases not matched to a gene; V was cut back by 0 bases and J by 4 bases. CDR3 residues: CASSLEPSGSADTQYF. CDR3 bases: TGCGCCAGCAGCTTGGAGCCTAGCGGGAGCGCAGATACGCAGTATTTT.

The rearrangement links TRBV5-5 to TRBJ1-1; D gene uncertain. This CDR3 has 16 residues. V gave up 0 bases and J gave up 0 bases, with 12 bases separating them. The germline V gene encodes CDR1 SGHKS and CDR2 YYEKEE (reference sequence). CDR3 in DNA: TGTGCCAGCAGCTTGGTTGGCGGAATCATGAACACTGAAGCTTTCTTT. Amino acid sequence: CASSLVGGIMNTEAFF.

J is TRBJ2-7 and V is TRBV5-4, with D possibly TRBD2 on 5 matching bases. V was pared by 2 bases and J by 0 bases, with 12 bases between. Germline CDR1 and CDR2: SGHNT and YYREEE (reference sequence). This CDR3 has 15 residues. CDR3 residues: CASSLSSSVSYEQYF. The DNA for the CDR3 is TGTGCCAGCAGCTTAAGTAGTAGCGTCTCCTACGAGCAGTACTTC.

For the CDR3, the DNA is TGTGCCAGCAGTTACGACAGGGTGATCGGGGAGCTGTTTTTT. Residues: CASSYDRVIGELFF. V and J are TRBV6-6 and TRBJ2-2; 7 bases fit TRBD1. The V gene end was trimmed by 2 bases and the J gene end by 7 bases; junction bases not matched to a gene: 4. The CDR3 length is 14 residues. CDR1 is MNHNY and CDR2 is SVGAGI in the germline V gene (reference sequence).

V is TRBV5-4 and J is TRBJ2-3, with 9 bases matching TRBD2. J was trimmed by 6 bases and V by 2 bases; bases with no gene match: 4. The germline V gene has CDR1 SGHNT and CDR2 YYREEE (reference sequence). The CDR3 spans 14 residues. The CDR3 nucleotides are TGTGCCAGCAGCTTAGAGCGGGGGGTGGATACGCAGTATTTT. It yields the protein CASSLERGVDTQYF.

This clone has more than one count but fewer than ten. V gene TRBV6-6 combines with J gene TRBJ2-6; tentative D call: TRBD1 (5 bases). CDR1 MNHNY and CDR2 SVGAGI come from the germline V gene (reference sequence). CDR3 length: 14 amino acids. Trimming removed 7 bases from V and 0 bases from J, with 7 bases in between. CDR3 sequence: CASTDSSGANVLTF. CDR3 sequence (DNA): TGTGCCAGCACTGACAGCTCTGGGGCCAACGTCCTGACTTTC.

The genes are TRBV5-1 and TRBJ2-1; 8 bases map to TRBD2. Germline V lookup: CDR1 SGHRS, CDR2 YFSETQ. V trimming: 7 bases; J trimming: 1 base; junction bases outside the gene matches: 10. This CDR3 comprises 16 residues. CDR3 DNA: TGCGCCAGCTCCCTTGGCAGCGGGAGATCCTACAATGAGCAGTTCTTC. Translation: CASSLGSGRSYNEQFF.

On this clone itself: At the DNA level, this CDR3 is encoded by other sequences in the same sample as well. The V call is TRBV15, the J call TRBJ2-7; no firm D call. Trimming left V 0 bases short and J 2 bases short, with 5 bases between. CDR3 length: 13 amino acids. CDR1 LNHNV and CDR2 YYDKDF come from the germline V gene (reference sequence). The CDR3 coding sequence is TGTGCCACCAGCAGAGATCGACCCTACGAGCAGTACTTC. Its protein is CATSRDRPYEQYF. The complete variable domain, with remaining parts taken from reference TRBV15 and TRBJ2-7, reads DAMVIQNPRYQVTQFGKPVTLSCSQTLNHNVMYWYQQKSSQAPKLLFHYYDKDFNNEADTPDNFQSRRPNTSFCFLDIRSPGLGDTAMYLCATSRDRPYEQYFGPGTRLTVT.

The DNA for the CDR3 is TGTGCCAGCAGTGCCGGGACAGGGTTAATATCCTCCTACGAGCAGTACTTC. It encodes CASSAGTGLISSYEQYF. The V gene is TRBV9, the J gene TRBJ2-7, with 9 bases aligning to TRBD1. This CDR3 is 17 amino acids long. Losses at the gene ends were 5 bases for V and 0 bases for J; bases not matched to a gene: 12. Germline-derived CDR1 and CDR2 are SGDLS and YYNGEE.

This chain joins TRBV18 and TRBJ2-4, with a possible D match to TRBD2 (5 bases). Trimming took 0 bases from V and 3 from J, leaving 18 bases between them. CDR1 is KGHSH and CDR2 is LQKENI in the germline V gene. The CDR3 is 18 amino acids. The CDR3 spells CASSPPILERIGKNIQYF. The DNA of the CDR3 is TGTGCCAGCTCACCACCAATCCTCGAGCGGATAGGCAAAAACATTCAGTACTTC. The full variable domain, in which reference TRBV18 and TRBJ2-4 provide the parts outside the CDR3, is NAGVMQNPRHLVRRRGQEARLRCSPMKGHSHVYWYRQLPEEGLKFMVYLQKENIIDESGMPKERFSAEFPKEGPSILRIQQVVRGDSAAYFCASSPPILERIGKNIQYFGAGTRLSVL.

About this clone: Relative to the germline gene, one junction end is altered; a read error may explain this. The identical CDR3 is also encoded by other nucleotide sequences in the sample. This chain uses TRBV29-1 with TRBJ1-1, with a weak D call TRBD1 (6 bases). Germline V lookup: CDR1 SQVTM, CDR2 ANQGSEA. This CDR3 is built from 12 residues. The CDR3 region has the DNA TGCAGTGTTGAACTACCAGGGGCGGAAGCTTTCTTT. It yields the protein CSVELPGAEAFF.

The chain employs TRBV7-3 and TRBJ2-1; 7 nucleotides align to TRBD2. Germline V gene lookup returns CDR1 SGHTA and CDR2 FQGTGA. Unmatched junction bases numbered 12, after V lost 5 bases and J lost 5 bases. The CDR3 is 16 residues long. Written as DNA, the CDR3 is TGTGCCAGCAGCCTAAGTACCAGCGGGGTTGACAATGAGCAGTTCTTC. This encodes CASSLSTSGVDNEQFF.

This clone was seen once. The chain uses TRBV19 and TRBJ1-5; D is possibly TRBD1 (5 bases). Germline CDR1 LNHDA, CDR2 SQIVND (reference sequence). The V gene lost 5 bases and the J gene lost 4 bases, with 15 bases spanning the gap. The CDR3 consists of 15 residues. As DNA, the CDR3 is TGTGCCAGTAGTGGATCAGGACAAGCAAATCAGCCCCAGCATTTT. This translates into CASSGSGQANQPQHF.

This chain joins TRBV10-2 and TRBJ1-5; D is uncertain. Germline V gene data show CDR1 as WSHSY and CDR2 as SAAADI. With 9 bases removed from V and 4 bases from J, the gap between germline ends came to 13 bases. The CDR3 covers 13 residues. The CDR3 DNA reads TGCGCCAGTAAGATCCGGGAAAATCAGCCCCAGCATTTT. As protein: CASKIRENQPQHF.

This clone has a single count. The CDR3 coding sequence is TGTGCCAGCAGTCTCGGAGGCACAGATGAAAAACTGTTTTTT. As protein: CASSLGGTDEKLFF. J is TRBJ1-4 and V is TRBV28; D remains unclear. Germline values: CDR1 MDHEN, CDR2 SYDVKM. The CDR3 is 14 amino acids. The germline V and J ends were trimmed by 5 bases and 6 bases, with 13 bases remaining between them.

The V call is TRBV5-4, the J call TRBJ1-4; D is possibly TRBD1 (5 bases). The germline gives CDR1 SGHNT, CDR2 YYREEE (reference sequence). Trimming cost V 4 bases and J 7 bases, with 20 bases left between them. The CDR3 extends over 16 amino acids. CDR3 protein: CASSPTGGSLSEKLFF. The CDR3 DNA reads as TGTGCCAGCAGCCCGACGGGGGGATCGTTGAGTGAAAAACTGTTTTTT.